The T cell receptor (beta chain) under discussion was sequenced for a study of T cells after yellow fever vaccination (dated by TCRdb to the late 2010s). In terms of the full investigation: Libraries from fractions with low cell numbers were prepared with the SMART-Seq v4 Ultra Low Input RNA kit. Blood was drawn at multiple timepoints before and after primary and secondary immunization, with bulk PBMC replicates and cell subsets isolated. Two healthy male donors, one aged 18 to 30 and one aged 30 to 39 years, were included in the cohort. To follow T-cell clones before and after primary and booster YFV17D yellow fever vaccination, bulk TCR alpha and beta repertoires were sequenced over time.

Reading the label with the study, this specimen's treatment or condition is: live attenuated yellow fever vaccine strain. At each blood-draw timepoint, two biological replicates of bulk PBMCs were obtained. PBMCs were isolated from peripheral blood using a standard Ficoll-Paque protocol. TriZol was used to extract RNA from bulk PBMCs, CD4 and CD8 fractions, and dextramer-positive and dextramer-negative fractions. Broad study findings and their caveats: Because abundant contaminating clonotypes from the bulk population could be contained in FACS-sorted repertoires, computational filtering was required. After the booster, most of the clones that had expanded following primary vaccination were detected again (96% of CD4 and around 90% of CD8), which suggests that memory was broadly maintained. The secondary T-cell response was found to be weaker but faster than the primary response, with a peak reached on day 5 rather than on day 15. Only a couple of donors were included in the study, so the extent to which the findings can be generalized is limited. A small share of clonotypes was detected in both CD4 and CD8 compartments, with the overlap likely arising from convergent recombination.

This clonotype was seen ten or more times. Its recognized antigen is unknown. No base-level quality is on record; no much larger clone is a single base apart. The sequencer listed for this sample is Illumina NovaSeq 6000. TCR cDNA was made using 5'RACE template switching, a step that added a universal primer site and unique molecular identifiers. Priming of cDNA synthesis was performed from both the TCR alpha and TCR beta constant segments. Two PCR steps were used to amplify libraries, with sample barcodes and sequencing adapters being added in the second step. Sequencing of libraries was performed on Illumina HiSeq 2500 (2x100 bp) or NovaSeq (2x150 bp). Per the original workflow: MIGEC handled demultiplexing of reads and collapsing into UMI consensus sequences, while MiXCR performed V(D)J alignment. Using edgeR on replicate PBMC samples, clonotypes were called vaccine-responding if FDR was below 0.01 and the log2 fold change was above 5 up to day 15. CD4 or CD8 identity was assigned to each bulk clonotype according to whether the clonotype was present at higher abundance in the sequenced CD4 repertoire or the sequenced CD8 repertoire. TCRdb's own reprocessing of the public reads used fastp at Q25 and MiXCR and kept productive beta chains. Rows merge per CDR3 protein into single entries with the most common DNA and genes. V and J calls and clone size were set by TCRdb, not the authors. The sample data list around 310,000 distinct CDR3 sequences, and roughly 4% of these were observed just once. 20% to 30% of the sample is held by the ten biggest clonotypes.

The receptor was derived from a man younger than 35 who received the YFV17D yellow fever vaccine. Source: PBMCs, taken 5 days after the yellow fever booster vaccination.

The DNA sequence reads TGTGCCACCGGGGGATTACAAGGGGAGACCCAGTACTTC. Translated, it reads CATGGLQGETQYF. The rearrangement joined TRBV7-9 to TRBJ2-5; the D gene is perhaps TRBD2, from 6 matching bases. Its CDR3 holds 13 amino acids, cysteine through phenylalanine. The CDR3 DNA has 39 bases and is translated from base 1. As encoded in the germline V gene (reference sequence), CDR1 is SEHNR while CDR2 is FQNEAQ. Deletion took 10 bases off V and 5 bases off J, with a span of 17 bases between the germline ends.